Below are 26 T cell receptor beta chains sequenced from a single sample in a study of beta chain features in type 1 diabetes. Since all of the isolated RNA was reverse transcribed, expressed TCRB transcripts were what got sequenced. Clones were read by immunoSEQ multiplex PCR, and TCRdb kept only the in-frame ones, dropping some. The sample includes 150,000 to 170,000 clones, about 8.1% of them seen just once. Sequenced input: central memory CD4+ T cells from blood. These receptors were taken from a young man in good health.

The rearrangement links TRBV6-5 to TRBJ1-1; D gene unclear. The CDR3 runs to 11 residues. Deletions cut 7 bases from V and 10 bases from J, with 13 bases between. CDR1 MNHEY and CDR2 SVGAGI come from the germline V gene. The CDR3 DNA is TGTGCCAGCAAAAGGCGGGGTCGAGCTTTCTTT. Protein sequence: CASKRRGRAFF.

This clone was counted only a few times. The rearrangement links TRBV7-9 to TRBJ1-1; tentatively, D is TRBD1 (6 bases). The CDR3 spans 15 residues. V was trimmed by 2 bases and J by 8 bases, leaving 18 bases between them. Germline V gene data show CDR1 as SEHNR and CDR2 as FQNEAQ (reference sequence). The CDR3 nucleotides read TGTGCCAGCAGCTTAAAGGACAGAGAGTTCGACGAAGCTTTCTTT. Its translation: CASSLKDREFDEAFF.

The chain is built from TRBV28 and TRBJ1-6; 8 bases align to TRBD1. V was clipped by 10 bases and J by 6 bases; unmatched bases: 17. CDR1 and CDR2 (germline): MDHEN, SYDVKM. The CDR3 consists of 17 residues. The CDR3 is CATGRQGAPLFNSPLHF. In DNA form, the CDR3 reads TGTGCCACGGGGAGGCAGGGGGCTCCTTTATTTAATTCACCCCTCCACTTT.

V is TRBV4-3 and J is TRBJ2-6; a possible D gene is TRBD2 (6 bases). Trimming removed 4 bases from V and 1 base from J, with 14 bases in between. Germline V gives CDR1 LGHNA, CDR2 YSLEER. CDR3 length: 17 residues. DNA for the CDR3: TGCGCCAGCAGCCCCCGGGCGGGGTCTTCTGGGGCCAACGTCCTGACTTTC. Translation: CASSPRAGSSGANVLTF.

This clone has a handful of counts. V gene TRBV5-6 combines with J gene TRBJ2-3; 12 nucleotides align to TRBD2. The CDR3 spans 17 residues. CDR1 SGHDT and CDR2 YYEEEE come from the germline V gene. V was clipped by 6 bases and J by 5 bases; unmatched bases: 13. The CDR3 loop reads CASTPPASGGAEDTQYF. As DNA, the CDR3 is TGTGCCAGCACCCCCCCCGCTAGCGGGGGGGCGGAAGATACGCAGTATTTT.

This clone was counted many times. The J gene is TRBJ2-1, the V gene TRBV11-2; a possible D gene is TRBD2 (5 bases). The CDR3 extends over 14 amino acids. Germline V gives CDR1 SGHAT, CDR2 FQNNGV. V lost 1 base, J lost 10 bases, and 14 bases lay in between. CDR3 nucleotide sequence: TGTGCCAGCAGCTTAGGTCTAGCACACGACGAGCAGTTCTTC. Protein: CASSLGLAHDEQFF. The variable domain in full, with the rest retrieved from reference TRBV11-2 and TRBJ2-1, is EAGVAQSPRYKIIEKRQSVAFWCNPISGHATLYWYQQILGQGPKLLIQFQNNGVVDDSQLPKDRFSAERLKGVDSTLKIQPAKLEDSAVYLCASSLGLAHDEQFFGPGTRLTVL.

This clone has just a few counts. This chain uses TRBV7-3 with TRBJ1-4; tentative D call: TRBD1 (6 bases). The V and J ends lost 2 bases and 8 bases respectively, with 12 bases between them. From germline, CDR1 is SGHTA and CDR2 FQGTGA. CDR3 length: 14 amino acids. The CDR3 DNA reads as TGTGCCAGCAGCTTAGAGGTCCAGGGGGAAAAACTGTTTTTT. Its protein product is CASSLEVQGEKLFF.

This clone showed up many times. The V and J genes are TRBV4-2 and TRBJ2-1, with TRBD2 identical over 8 bases. V lost 4 bases, J lost 4 bases, and 9 bases stayed unmatched. From germline, CDR1 is LGHNA and CDR2 YNFKEQ. This CDR3 region has 16 residues. The CDR3 reads CASSRSLAESYNEQFF. CDR3 coding DNA: TGTGCCAGCAGCCGCTCACTAGCGGAGAGTTACAATGAGCAGTTCTTC.

The chain employs TRBV9 and TRBJ2-1, with 7 bases identical to TRBD1. After removal of 0 bases from V and 3 bases from J, the junction contained 6 bases not matched to a gene. Germline CDR1 SGDLS, CDR2 YYNGEE. CDR3 length: 16 residues. This chain's CDR3 is CASSVAGTVNYNEQFF. CDR3 nucleotide sequence: TGTGCCAGCAGCGTAGCAGGGACAGTGAACTACAATGAGCAGTTCTTC.

This chain joins TRBV5-1 and TRBJ2-7; no reliable D call. Germline assignment: CDR1 SGHRS and CDR2 YFSETQ. V was shortened by 1 base and J by 0 bases, with 8 bases between the two germline ends. The CDR3 contains 14 residues. The DNA for the CDR3 is TGCGCCAGCAGCTTGCAACAACCCTCCTACGAGCAGTACTTC. Amino acids: CASSLQQPSYEQYF.

The chain combines TRBV18 with TRBJ1-1; D might be TRBD1 (5 bases). Germline-derived CDR1 and CDR2 are KGHSH and LQKENI. Trimming removed 3 bases from V and 2 bases from J, with 13 bases in between. This CDR3 spans 15 amino acids. The CDR3 DNA follows: TGTGCCAGCTCACCCGAGACAGCAAAAAACACTGAAGCTTTCTTT. Translation gives CASSPETAKNTEAFF. Full variable domain (rest looked up from reference TRBV18 and TRBJ1-1): NAGVMQNPRHLVRRRGQEARLRCSPMKGHSHVYWYRQLPEEGLKFMVYLQKENIIDESGMPKERFSAEFPKEGPSILRIQQVVRGDSAAYFCASSPETAKNTEAFFGQGTRLTVV.

The chain joins TRBV7-2 to TRBJ2-5, with D possibly matching TRBD1 (6 bases). The J call may be in error: the DNA end matches TRBJ2-7 better. Germline values: CDR1 SGHTA, CDR2 FQGNSA. The CDR3 contains 14 residues. The CDR3 sequence is CASSLDRARNEQYF. The CDR3 DNA follows: TGTGCCAGCAGCTTAGACAGGGCCCGGAACGAGCAGTACTTC.

This clone was seen only a few times. V is TRBV7-2 and J is TRBJ2-3, with TRBD2 matching over 8 bases. J lost 4 bases, V lost 1 base, and 7 bases had no gene match. The CDR3 sequence is 16 residues long. Germline CDR1 is SGHTA and CDR2 is FQGNSA. The CDR3 bases are TGTGCCAGCAGCTTAGTTGTTGCGGGAGGCCCAGATACGCAGTATTTT. This codes for CASSLVVAGGPDTQYF.

A few counts support this clone. This chain uses TRBV7-9 with TRBJ2-1; no clear D. Germline CDR1 reads SEHNR; CDR2 reads FQNEAQ (reference sequence). V lost 3 bases, J lost 1 base, and 7 bases lay in between. The CDR3 covers 14 residues. CDR3 region: CASSLRRSYNEQFF. CDR3 nucleotides: TGTGCCAGCAGCTTGCGGAGATCCTACAATGAGCAGTTCTTC.

The V gene is TRBV6-6, the J gene TRBJ1-1; D is perhaps TRBD1 (5 bases). CDR1 is MNHNY, CDR2 SVGAGI, per germline (reference sequence). The V gene lost 2 bases and the J gene lost 5 bases, with 9 bases spanning the gap. This CDR3 comprises 13 residues. As DNA, the CDR3 is TGTGCCAGCAGTTACGGGGAGGGGACTGAAGCTTTCTTT. Its protein is CASSYGEGTEAFF.

This clone appeared a few times. The chain is built from TRBV28 and TRBJ2-3, with TRBD2 matching over 11 bases. V shed 1 base, J shed 4 bases, and the junction held 10 bases outside the gene matches. The CDR3 sequence is 18 residues long. Germline V gene sequence: CDR1 MDHEN, CDR2 SYDVKM. The CDR3 sequence is CASSLFSTSGTVSDTQYF. For the CDR3, the DNA is TGTGCCAGCAGTTTATTTTCGACTAGCGGGACGGTTTCAGATACGCAGTATTTT.

This clone occurred a few times. This sequence joins TRBV10-3 and TRBJ1-1; weak D call: TRBD1 (5 bases). The V end was cut by 6 bases, the J end by 1 base, with 9 bases between. This CDR3 comprises 13 residues. Germline loops: CDR1 ENHRY, CDR2 SYGVKD. CDR3 coding DNA: TGTGCCATCAGGAAAGGACAGAACACTGAAGCTTTCTTT. Translating it yields CAIRKGQNTEAFF.

In this sample, this clone turned up many times. The chain is built from TRBV28 and TRBJ1-5; TRBD1 agrees at 8 bases. Germline CDR1 is MDHEN and CDR2 is SYDVKM. The CDR3 runs 15 residues. With 6 bases clipped from V and 3 bases from J, the junction kept 7 bases outside the gene matches. The chain's CDR3 is CASRYSDRANQPQHF. The CDR3 DNA is TGTGCCAGCAGGTACTCGGACAGGGCCAATCAGCCCCAGCATTTT.

This clone was seen only a few times. The chain has TRBV10-2 and TRBJ1-5, with a tentative D call TRBD1 (5 bases). The germline CDR1 and CDR2 sequences are WSHSY and SAAADI. The CDR3 is made up of 13 amino acids. V lost 7 bases, J lost 3 bases, and 10 bases lay in between. CDR3 in DNA: TGCGCCAGCAAATCAGGGTACAATCAGCCCCAGCATTTT. This encodes CASKSGYNQPQHF.

Many counts were recorded for this clone. This sequence joins TRBV28 and TRBJ2-1; weak D call: TRBD2 (5 bases). In germline, CDR1 is MDHEN, CDR2 SYDVKM. The CDR3 runs 14 residues. V lost 1 base to trimming and J lost 6 bases, with 10 bases between them. The CDR3 coding sequence is TGTGCCAGCAGTTTATCCCAGAGGGTCAATGAGCAGTTCTTC. Translating it yields CASSLSQRVNEQFF.

Note on this clone: Given the absence of the conserved phenylalanine or tryptophan at the CDR3 end, a read error is likely. It is unclear where the CDR3 begins or ends on the DNA, so no DNA is shown, and the CDR3 is as TCRdb lists it. The gene calls are TRBV6-4 and TRBJ2-7; TRBD2 is the table's D call and was not checked against the DNA. Including both end residues, the CDR3 is 8 amino acids long. The germline gives CDR1 MRHNA, CDR2 SNTAGT. CDR3 sequence reads: CASSDESG.

In this sample, this clone turned up a few times. The chain combines TRBV10-3 with TRBJ2-3, with D unclear. Germline CDR1 reads ENHRY; CDR2 reads SYGVKD. CDR3 length: 13 residues. Trimming pared 5 bases from V and 0 bases from J, leaving 6 bases between. The CDR3: CAISRSSTDTQYF. The CDR3 nucleotides are TGTGCCATCAGTCGGAGTAGCACAGATACGCAGTATTTT.

CDR3 region: CAWKTDSAAKTNEKLFF. CDR3 in DNA: TGTGCCTGGAAGACAGACAGCGCGGCGAAGACTAATGAAAAACTGTTTTTT. The chain joins TRBV30 to TRBJ1-4, with a weak D call TRBD1 (5 bases). This CDR3 is 17 amino acids long. V shed 4 bases and J shed 2 bases, with 20 bases lying between them. Germline CDR1 GTSNPN, CDR2 SVGIG (reference sequence).

This clone was found many times. The same CDR3 also results from other DNA sequences found in this sample. The J gene is TRBJ2-5, the V gene TRBV5-4; 13 positions agree with TRBD2. CDR3 size: 16 residues. V lost 4 bases and J lost 5; bases outside the gene matches: 8. The V gene's germline CDR1 is SGHNT and CDR2 YYREEE (reference sequence). Here the CDR3 reads CASSATSGGASETQYF. The CDR3 DNA reads as TGTGCCAGCAGCGCCACTAGCGGGGGGGCCTCCGAGACCCAGTACTTC.

This clone was picked up many times. The gene calls are TRBV7-2 and TRBJ2-7, with D tentatively TRBD2 (6 bases). Germline CDR1 reads SGHTA; CDR2 reads FQGNSA. Trimming shortened V by 5 bases and J by 2 bases, and 13 bases separated the two germline ends. The CDR3 is 14 amino acids. CDR3 in amino acids: CASSQRVSTYEQYF. The CDR3 DNA reads TGTGCCAGCAGCCAGCGGGTCTCCACCTACGAGCAGTACTTC. Full variable domain (outside the CDR3, taken from reference TRBV7-2 and TRBJ2-7): GAGVSQSPSNKVTEKGKDVELRCDPISGHTALYWYRQSLGQGLEFLIYFQGNSAPDKSGLPSDRFSAERTGGSVSTLTIQRTQQEDSAVYLCASSQRVSTYEQYFGPGTRLTVT.

This clone has at least ten counts. V gene TRBV9 combines with J gene TRBJ2-1, with 12 positions matching TRBD2. This CDR3 comprises 15 residues. With V trimmed by 3 bases and J by 6 bases, 4 bases remained unmatched. In germline, CDR1 is SGDLS, CDR2 YYNGEE. The CDR3, as DNA: TGTGCCAGCAGCGAGAGACTAGCGGGAGCCAATGAGCAGTTCTTC. Its translation is CASSERLAGANEQFF.